The 9 T cell receptor beta chains below come from one sample, sequenced in a study of beta chain features in type 1 diabetes. Study-wide results and limits: People with Type 1 diabetes carried modestly yet significantly shorter TCRB CDR3s in all four CD4+ subsets.

The antigens for these receptors are not known. Sequenced material consisted of expressed TCRB transcripts (all of the isolated RNA was reverse transcribed). Sequenced by immunoSEQ multiplex PCR; TCRdb stores in-frame clones only, minus some. This table holds some 370,000 clones, around 10% found once. The sequencing sample was made of central memory CD4+ T cells from blood. The receptors were sampled from a man in his thirties or forties with type 1 diabetes.

This clone was seen more than once but under ten times. The chain combines TRBV28 with TRBJ2-7; possibly TRBD2 for D (6 bases). The length of the CDR3 is 11 residues. CDR1 and CDR2 from the germline V gene are MDHEN and SYDVKM. CDR3 region: CAAGPTREQYF. The CDR3 DNA reads TGTGCAGCGGGCCCGACGCGCGAGCAGTACTTC.

There are a few counts of this clone. The chain has TRBV29-1 and TRBJ2-5; 7 nucleotides agree with TRBD1. The CDR3 is 15 amino acids. In germline, CDR1 is SQVTM, CDR2 ANQGSEA. V was clipped by 4 bases and J by 4 bases; unmatched bases: 12. CDR3 DNA: TGCAGCGTTGCGAAGTCCTCAAACAGGGGAGAGACCCAGTACTTC. This gives the protein CSVAKSSNRGETQYF.

The chain couples TRBV5-4 to TRBJ2-7; no reliable D call. V was cut by 3 bases and J by 4 bases, with 8 bases left in between. This CDR3 is built from 12 residues. Germline V gene lookup returns CDR1 SGHNT and CDR2 YYREEE (reference sequence). The CDR3 DNA sequence: TGTGCCAGCAGCTCCTACGGGTACGAGCAGTACTTC. Protein product: CASSSYGYEQYF. The full variable domain, with the rest looked up from reference TRBV5-4 and TRBJ2-7, is ETGVTQSPTHLIKTRGQQVTLRCSSQSGHNTVSWYQQALGQGPQFIFQYYREEENGRGNFPPRFSGLQFPNYSSELNVNALELDDSALYLCASSSYGYEQYFGPGTRLTVT.

The genes are TRBV11-2 and TRBJ1-2; weak D call: TRBD1 (6 bases). V lost 3 bases to trimming and J lost 6 bases, with 11 bases between them. Germline CDR1 reads SGHAT; CDR2 reads FQNNGV. The CDR3 has 13 amino acids. In DNA, the CDR3 is TGTGCCAGCAGCTTTCAGGGGTCGGATGGCTACACCTTC. Residues: CASSFQGSDGYTF.

This chain connects TRBV5-1 to TRBJ1-4; a weak D match, TRBD1 (6 bases). Trimming removed 2 bases at V and 8 bases at J, with 16 bases between. The CDR3 consists of 15 residues. The germline CDR1 and CDR2 sequences are SGHRS and YFSETQ. The CDR3 region is CASSLNGGWEEKLFF. The CDR3 DNA reads TGCGCCAGCAGCTTAAACGGGGGCTGGGAGGAAAAACTGTTTTTT.

V is TRBV14 and J is TRBJ2-7, with D possibly TRBD2 on 6 matching bases. Trimming removed 0 bases at V and 4 bases at J, with 28 bases between. CDR1 and CDR2 (germline): SGHDN, FVKESK. This CDR3 region has 20 residues. The CDR3 DNA is TGTGCCAGCAGCCAAGATAGGAGGGGCCTAGGACAATGGGGGAAATACGAGCAGTACTTC. Its protein is CASSQDRRGLGQWGKYEQYF. Full variable domain (rest looked up from reference TRBV14 and TRBJ2-7): EAGVTQFPSHSVIEKGQTVTLRCDPISGHDNLYWYRRVMGKEIKFLLHFVKESKQDESGMPNNRFLAERTGGTYSTLKVQPAELEDSGVYFCASSQDRRGLGQWGKYEQYFGPGTRLTVT.

This clone was observed at least ten times. This rearrangement joins TRBV28 to TRBJ2-7; no definite D call. There are 12 residues in the CDR3. V shed 5 bases and J shed 7 bases, with 12 bases lying between them. CDR1 is MDHEN, CDR2 SYDVKM, per germline. CDR3 nucleotide sequence: TGTGCCAGCAGTCCTCCGCAAAGAGAGCAGTACTTC. Amino acid sequence: CASSPPQREQYF.

This clone was counted a few times. The chain recombines TRBV7-2 with TRBJ2-1, with 11 positions matching TRBD2. CDR1 and CDR2 from the germline V gene are SGHTA and FQGNSA. This CDR3 is built from 14 residues. V lost 5 bases, J lost 10 bases, and 7 bases stayed unmatched. In DNA, the CDR3 is TGTGCCAGCAGCACATGGACTAGCGGGCAGGAGCAGTTCTTC. Translated: CASSTWTSGQEQFF.

This clone was counted a few times. The V gene is TRBV7-2, the J gene TRBJ2-7; D is undetermined. This CDR3 is built from 12 residues. The V gene lost 4 bases and the J gene lost 7 bases, with 11 bases spanning the gap. Germline V gene data show CDR1 as SGHTA and CDR2 as FQGNSA. Here the CDR3 DNA reads TGTGCCAGCAGCTACTCAAACGGTGAGCAGTACTTC. The encoded protein is CASSYSNGEQYF.